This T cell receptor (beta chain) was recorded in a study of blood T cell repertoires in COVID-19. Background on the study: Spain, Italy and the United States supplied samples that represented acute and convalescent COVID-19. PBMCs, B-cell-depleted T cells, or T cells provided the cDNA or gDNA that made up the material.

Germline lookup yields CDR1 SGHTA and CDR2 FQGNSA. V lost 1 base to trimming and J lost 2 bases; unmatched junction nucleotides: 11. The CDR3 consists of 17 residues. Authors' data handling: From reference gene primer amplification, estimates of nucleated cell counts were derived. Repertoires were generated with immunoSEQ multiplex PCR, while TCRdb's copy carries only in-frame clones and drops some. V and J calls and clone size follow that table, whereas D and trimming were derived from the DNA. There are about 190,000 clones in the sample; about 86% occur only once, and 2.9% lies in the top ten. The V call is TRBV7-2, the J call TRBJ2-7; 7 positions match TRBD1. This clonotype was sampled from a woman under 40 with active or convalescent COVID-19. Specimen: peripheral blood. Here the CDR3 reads CASSLGNSRQGAYEQYF. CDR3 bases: TGTGCCAGCAGCTTAGGGAATAGCCGGCAGGGGGCCTACGAGCAGTACTTC.